The clone carrying this T cell receptor (beta chain) came up a few times. Its specificity is not known. Total RNA (approximately 500 ng) served as template for TCR beta cDNA synthesis primed by a constant-region primer. For TCR beta, libraries were produced by three nested multiplex PCR rounds using slightly modified ARM-PCR. The first two PCR rounds used TRBV1-TRBV30 primers with a Cbeta primer, about 9 cycles each. Using its own MiXCR run on the multiplex PCR reads, TCRdb lists one record per CDR3 protein. The data contain some 320,000 distinct CDR3 sequences, roughly 60% of them singletons. The sample is drawn from a study of tumor-infiltrating lymphocytes in primary liver carcinoma. Study summary: The cohort consisted of patients whose primary liver carcinoma was surgically resected.

In germline, CDR1 is SGHNT, CDR2 YYREEE (reference sequence). The CDR3 length is 15 residues. The V segment lost 0 bases and the J segment 6 bases; nucleotides outside the gene matches: 6. RNA isolated from unsorted whole blood supplied the blood RNA, with germline DNA also extracted. General observations from the study: Tumor top-250-clone fraction significantly exceeded that of blood (p = 0.039). Left bulk and unsorted, the samples did not allow CD4+ and CD8+ repertoires to be compared.

The receptor was derived from a man aged 35 to 55 with primary liver carcinoma and hepatitis B virus infection. The chain is built from TRBV5-4 and TRBJ1-1, with 9 bases that match TRBD1. Sequences were obtained from peripheral blood. The CDR3 DNA reads as TGTGCCAGCAGCTTGGTGGGACAGGGAAACGCTGAAGCTTTCTTT. Translated: CASSLVGQGNAEAFF. The variable domain in full, completed from reference TRBV5-4 and TRBJ1-1, reads ETGVTQSPTHLIKTRGQQVTLRCSSQSGHNTVSWYQQALGQGPQFIFQYYREEENGRGNFPPRFSGLQFPNYSSELNVNALELDDSALYLCASSLVGQGNAEAFFGQGTRLTVV.